This passage covers 20 T cell receptor beta chains from one sample sequenced in a study of identical twins. TCRdb re-called the 5' RACE reads through MiXCR, storing one row per CDR3 protein. Here the sample spans about 210,000 distinct CDR3 sequences, around a tenth being singletons. The sample comprised memory (CD45RO+) T cells sorted from blood. These receptors all come from a woman aged 18-35 years in good health.

This chain uses TRBV20-1 with TRBJ1-1; no clear D. V dropped 3 bases and J dropped 1 base, with 9 bases sitting between them. This CDR3 has 13 residues. Germline CDR1 reads DFQATT; CDR2 reads SNEGSKA (reference sequence). The CDR3 spells CSASPVKNTEAFF. CDR3 in DNA: TGCAGTGCTAGCCCCGTAAAGAACACTGAAGCTTTCTTT.

CDR3 DNA sequence: TGTGCCAGCAGTCGCCAAGCTGGGGGGACAGGGATTTATCAGCCCCAGCATTTT. It translates to CASSRQAGGTGIYQPQHF. The chain is built from TRBV6-2 or TRBV6-3 and TRBJ1-5; 9 nucleotides line up with TRBD1. Trimming at V came to 5 bases and at J to 5 bases, leaving 16 bases not matched to a gene. The V gene's germline CDR1 is MNHEY and CDR2 SVGEGT. The CDR3 runs to 18 residues.

The V call is TRBV14, the J call TRBJ2-5; D possibly matches TRBD1 or TRBD2 (6 bases each). V lost 1 base to trimming and J lost 5 bases, with 14 bases between them. The CDR3 is made up of 15 amino acids. Germline V gene data show CDR1 as SGHDN and CDR2 as FVKESK. For the CDR3, the DNA is TGTGCCAGCAGCCAAGCGGCCGGGGGCGGGGAGACCCAGTACTTC. It codes for CASSQAAGGGETQYF.

This clonotype was seen only a few times. This rearrangement joins TRBV20-1 to TRBJ2-5; the match to TRBD2 covers 9 bases. With 7 bases clipped from V and 5 bases from J, the junction kept 14 bases outside the gene matches. The length of the CDR3 is 15 residues. Germline V CDR1 and CDR2: DFQATT, SNEGSKA (reference sequence). The CDR3: CSVHQRGGAGETQYF. For the CDR3, the DNA is TGCAGTGTACACCAGCGCGGGGGGGCGGGGGAGACCCAGTACTTC.

This clonotype has ten or more counts. The chain carries TRBV7-9 and TRBJ2-3; 8 bases are a match to TRBD2. J was trimmed by 5 bases and V by 7 bases; bases with no gene match: 11. This CDR3 contains 15 residues. Germline-derived CDR1 and CDR2 are SEHNR and FQNEAQ (reference sequence). CDR3 in DNA: TGTGCCAGCACAACGACCGGGACTAGGGGAGATACGCAGTATTTT. It yields the protein CASTTTGTRGDTQYF.

This clonotype occurred many times. This rearrangement joins TRBV18 to TRBJ1-2, with 7 nucleotides matching TRBD1. J was trimmed by 6 bases and V by 3 bases; bases with no gene match: 7. The V gene's germline CDR1 is KGHSH and CDR2 LQKENI. This CDR3 region has 14 residues. CDR3 in amino acids: CASSPQTGTHGYTF. The CDR3 nucleotides are TGTGCCAGCTCACCCCAGACAGGGACGCATGGCTACACCTTC.

The chain links TRBV7-2 to TRBJ1-2; 7 bases match TRBD1. The CDR3 extends over 14 amino acids. Trimming took 5 bases from V and 3 from J; bases not matched to a gene: 6. Germline V lookup: CDR1 SGHTA, CDR2 FQGNSA. CDR3 sequence (DNA): TGTGCCAGCAGCCCTATGACAGGGCACTATGGCTACACCTTC. Protein: CASSPMTGHYGYTF.

This clonotype came up a few times. J is TRBJ1-1 and V is TRBV5-5; 7 nucleotides agree with TRBD1. This CDR3 contains 15 residues. The trim removed 0 bases at V and 1 base at J, leaving 3 bases unmatched. CDR1 SGHKS and CDR2 YYEKEE come from the germline V gene (reference sequence). The CDR3 DNA reads as TGTGCCAGCAGCTTGGATCGGACAGGGAACACTGAAGCTTTCTTT. Its translation: CASSLDRTGNTEAFF.

In its sample, this clonotype was seen a few times. This sequence joins TRBV12-3 or TRBV12-4 and TRBJ1-1; the match to TRBD1 covers 7 bases. V lost 4 bases to trimming and J lost 3 bases; unmatched junction nucleotides: 5. CDR3 length: 14 amino acids. The CDR3 nucleotides are TGTGCCAGCAGTTCAGGGGGACAAGACACTGAAGCTTTCTTT. Amino acid sequence: CASSSGGQDTEAFF.

The J gene is TRBJ1-5, the V gene TRBV2; D gene unclear. The CDR3 extends over 13 amino acids. V shed 6 bases and J shed 5 bases, with 11 bases lying between them. Germline V gene sequence: CDR1 SNHLY, CDR2 FYNNEI. The CDR3: CASRTDEDQPQHF. For the CDR3, the DNA is TGTGCCAGCAGGACCGACGAGGATCAGCCCCAGCATTTT. Full variable domain (rest looked up from reference TRBV2 and TRBJ1-5): EPEVTQTPSHQVTQMGQEVILRCVPISNHLYFYWYRQILGQKVEFLVSFYNNEISEKSEIFDDQFSVERPDGSNFTLKIRSTKLEDSAMYFCASRTDEDQPQHFGDGTRLSIL.

The V gene is TRBV9, the J gene TRBJ2-4, with TRBD1 as a possible D gene (6 bases). V was trimmed by 4 bases and J by 6 bases, leaving 14 bases between them. Germline CDR1 and CDR2: SGDLS and YYNGEE. The CDR3 extends over 14 amino acids. CDR3 in amino acids: CASSPQGRANIQYF. In nucleotides, the CDR3 is TGTGCCAGCAGCCCCCAGGGGCGCGCAAACATTCAGTACTTC.

This clonotype was counted only a few times. The chain is built from TRBV7-2 and TRBJ1-2; D may be TRBD1 (6 bases). Germline assignment: CDR1 SGHTA and CDR2 FQGNSA. V lost 11 bases and J 2 bases, leaving 18 bases between the germline ends. The CDR3 contains 14 residues. The CDR3 spells CAGQQGPRNYGYTF. The DNA of the CDR3 is TGTGCCGGCCAACAGGGCCCCCGAAACTATGGCTACACCTTC.

This clonotype has a count of ten or more. V gene TRBV3-1 combines with J gene TRBJ2-7; the D is unclear. Germline assignment: CDR1 LGHDT and CDR2 YNNKEL (reference sequence). This CDR3 is 12 amino acids long. Trimming cost V 3 bases and J 2 bases, with 5 bases left between them. In DNA, the CDR3 is TGTGCCAGCAGCCAGTTCCCCTACGAGCAGTACTTC. Its protein is CASSQFPYEQYF.

The V call is TRBV7-2, the J call TRBJ2-3, with 10 bases matching TRBD2. This CDR3 spans 17 amino acids. Trimming took 2 bases from V and 5 from J; bases not matched to a gene: 10. The germline V gene has CDR1 SGHTA and CDR2 FQGNSA. This CDR3 is CASSLMSAGGPGDTQYF. In nucleotides, the CDR3 is TGTGCCAGCAGCTTAATGTCAGCGGGAGGGCCCGGAGATACGCAGTATTTT.

The J gene is TRBJ2-2, the V gene TRBV2, with D perhaps TRBD1 or TRBD2 (5 bases each). Per the germline V gene, CDR1 is SNHLY and CDR2 is FYNNEI. The CDR3 loop spans 14 amino acids. Deletions cut 6 bases from V and 6 bases from J, with 14 bases between. CDR3 in DNA: TGTGCCAGCAGAACAGGACGAGGGGCCGGGGAGCTGTTTTTT. Protein: CASRTGRGAGELFF.

J is TRBJ2-1 and V is TRBV7-6; possibly TRBD2 for D (5 bases). The CDR3 has 14 amino acids. The V end was cut by 6 bases, the J end by 2 bases, with 11 bases between. Looked up from germline, CDR1 is SGHVS and CDR2 is FNYEAQ. The CDR3 here is CASSLTGTYNEQFF. The CDR3 DNA follows: TGTGCCAGCAGTCTGACGGGGACCTACAATGAGCAGTTCTTC.

This clonotype has at least ten counts. The V gene is TRBV10-3, the J gene TRBJ2-3; D remains unclear. Trimming removed 9 bases at V and 0 bases at J, with 7 bases between. CDR3 length: 12 amino acids. CDR1 is ENHRY and CDR2 is SYGVKD in the germline V gene. CDR3 residues: CAIAYSTDTQYF. The CDR3 DNA reads TGTGCCATTGCTTATAGCACAGATACGCAGTATTTT.

In its sample, this clonotype was seen a few times. A much larger clone sits a single nucleotide away, making a read error possible. The gene calls are TRBV25-1 and TRBJ2-2, with D perhaps being TRBD1 or TRBD2 (5 bases each). With 6 bases removed from V and 6 bases from J, the gap between germline ends came to 11 bases. The germline V gene has CDR1 MGHDK and CDR2 SYGVNS. This CDR3 spans 13 amino acids. The CDR3 DNA reads TGTGCCAGCAGCTCCCTGGGGGCCGGGGAGCTGTTTTTT. This sequence encodes CASSSLGAGELFF.

Many counts were recorded for this clonotype. The gene calls are TRBV20-1 and TRBJ1-1; 7 bases match TRBD1. The V and J ends lost 5 bases and 3 bases, in that order; junction bases with no gene match: 9. The CDR3 is 14 residues long. Germline V gene data show CDR1 as DFQATT and CDR2 as SNEGSKA (reference sequence). The CDR3 bases are TGCAGTGCTCCACCCCACAGGGGCTACACTGAAGCTTTCTTT. It codes for CSAPPHRGYTEAFF.

The table lists this clonotype with a few counts. The J gene is TRBJ2-1, the V gene TRBV7-2, with 9 bases fitting TRBD1. The trim removed 5 bases at V and 4 bases at J, leaving 6 bases unmatched. The CDR3 consists of 15 residues. Germline loops: CDR1 SGHTA, CDR2 FQGNSA. CDR3 loop: CASSDWTGVYNEQFF. As DNA, the CDR3 is TGTGCCAGCAGCGACTGGACAGGGGTTTACAATGAGCAGTTCTTC.